Listed below are T cell receptor beta chains from one sample, sequenced in a study of cytomegalovirus exposure and HLA in healthy donors. TCRdb's copy holds only in-frame clones and misses some; the assay was immunoSEQ multiplex PCR. This table has a few hundred thousand clones, 90% appearing once. The source material was PBMCs. The source is a woman aged 25 to 39 in good health and CMV-seronegative. Both conserved end residues are part of each CDR3. D genes are given only for firm matches. Size is omitted from some rows. Given values are once, few, many or a class for expanded clones.

J: TRBJ1-2; size: -; D: -; V: TRBV28; CDR3: CASSPSQGLVSGYTF; DNA: TGTGCCAGCAGTCCGTCGCAGGGGTTAGTGAGTGGCTACACCTTC
J: TRBJ2-7; size: -; D: -; V: TRBV2; CDR3: CASSPGPSSYEQYF; DNA: TGTGCCAGCAGCCCGGGCCCCAGCTCCTACGAGCAGTACTTC
J: TRBJ2-5; size: -; D: TRBD1; V: TRBV7-2; CDR3: CASIAGTGLYAGNMETQYF; DNA: TGTGCCAGCATCGCCGGGACAGGGCTGTACGCGGGAAATATGGAGACCCAGTACTTC
J: TRBJ2-7; size: -; D: -; V: TRBV15; CDR3: CATSNRGSSYEQYF; DNA: TGTGCCACCAGCAACCGGGGAAGCTCCTACGAGCAGTACTTC
J: TRBJ1-1; size: -; D: -; V: TRBV2; CDR3: CASSDRVPAFF; DNA: TGTGCCAGCAGTGACAGGGTTCCAGCTTTCTTT
J: TRBJ1-5; size: -; D: TRBD1; V: TRBV19; CDR3: CASTTERAGGSNQPQHF; DNA: TGTGCCAGTACCACCGAAAGGGCAGGGGGAAGCAATCAGCCCCAGCATTTT
J: TRBJ1-5; size: -; D: -; V: TRBV7-2; CDR3: CASSLPDGVGNQPQHF; DNA: TGTGCCAGCAGCTTACCGGACGGGGTAGGCAATCAGCCCCAGCATTTT
J: TRBJ2-7; size: -; D: -; V: TRBV6-5; CDR3: CASSPAEPNYEQYF; DNA: TGTGCCAGCAGCCCCGCGGAACCCAACTACGAGCAGTACTTC
J: TRBJ2-7; size: -; D: -; V: TRBV2; CDR3: CASSEMAGTAYEQYF; DNA: TGTGCCAGCAGTGAAATGGCTGGGACGGCCTACGAGCAGTACTTC
J: TRBJ2-7; size: -; D: TRBD2; V: TRBV11-2; CDR3: CASSQWTSGSQEQYF; DNA: TGTGCCAGCAGCCAATGGACTAGCGGGAGTCAAGAGCAGTACTTC
J: TRBJ2-7; size: -; D: -; V: TRBV18; CDR3: CASSPGQGTEQYF; DNA: TGTGCCAGCTCACCGGGGCAGGGTACCGAGCAGTACTTC
J: TRBJ2-7; size: once; D: -; V: TRBV28; CDR3: CASSYPLTGLGPGAYEQYF; DNA: TGTGCCAGCAGTTATCCCCTAACGGGACTTGGACCCGGGGCCTACGAGCAGTACTTC
J: TRBJ2-7; size: -; D: -; V: TRBV11-3; CDR3: CASSSNRDPYEQYF; DNA: TGTGCCAGCAGCTCCAACAGGGACCCCTACGAGCAGTACTTC
J: TRBJ2-1; size: -; D: TRBD2; V: TRBV13; CDR3: CASSLFGAGPYNEQFF; DNA: TGTGCCAGCAGCTTATTCGGAGCGGGGCCCTACAATGAGCAGTTCTTC
J: TRBJ2-7; size: -; D: -; V: TRBV19; CDR3: CASSIVSGAYYEQYF; DNA: TGTGCCAGTAGTATAGTATCCGGTGCCTACTACGAGCAGTACTTC
J: TRBJ1-4; size: -; D: -; V: TRBV30; CDR3: CAWSQTPVREKLFF; DNA: TGTGCCTGGAGTCAGACACCGGTACGGGAAAAACTGTTTTTT
J: TRBJ2-1; size: -; D: TRBD2; V: TRBV9; CDR3: CASSAAGGSYNEQFF; DNA: TGTGCCAGCAGCGCGGCGGGGGGCTCCTACAATGAGCAGTTCTTC
J: TRBJ2-5; size: once; D: TRBD1; V: TRBV9; CDR3: CASSVGTGGIETQYF; DNA: TGTGCCAGCAGCGTAGGGACAGGGGGTATAGAGACCCAGTACTTC
J: TRBJ2-3; size: -; D: -; V: TRBV19; CDR3: CASSIYLKDTQYF; DNA: TGTGCCAGTAGTATTTACCTCAAGGATACGCAGTATTTT
J: TRBJ2-7; size: -; D: -; V: TRBV18; CDR3: CASSPPTTYEQYF; DNA: TGTGCCAGCTCACCACCCACCACCTACGAGCAGTACTTC
J: TRBJ2-1; size: -; D: -; V: TRBV4-3; CDR3: CASSQGLERAGEQFF; DNA: TGCGCCAGCAGCCAAGGTCTAGAGCGGGCCGGGGAGCAGTTCTTC
J: TRBJ2-7; size: -; D: -; V: TRBV13; CDR3: CASSVGDYEQYF; DNA: TGTGCCAGCAGCGTAGGGGACTACGAGCAGTACTTC
J: TRBJ1-2; size: -; D: TRBD1; V: TRBV6-5; CDR3: CASVDRRLTNYGYTF; DNA: TGTGCCAGCGTGGACAGGCGACTTACTAACTATGGCTACACCTTC
J: TRBJ2-3; size: -; D: -; V: TRBV27; CDR3: CASSFSPLGEDTQYF; DNA: TGTGCCAGCAGTTTCTCCCCTTTGGGGGAGGATACGCAGTATTTT
J: TRBJ2-7; size: -; D: -; V: TRBV20-1; CDR3: CSAQTVYEQYF; DNA: TGCAGTGCGCAGACAGTCTACGAGCAGTACTTC
J: TRBJ2-2; size: -; D: -; V: TRBV27; CDR3: CASSLSGGELFF; DNA: TGTGCCAGCAGTTTATCGGGGGGGGAGCTGTTTTTT
J: TRBJ2-5; size: -; D: TRBD2; V: TRBV30; CDR3: CAWSTGLAGGRQETQYF; DNA: TGTGCCTGGAGTACCGGACTAGCGGGAGGGCGGCAAGAGACCCAGTACTTC
J: TRBJ1-5; size: -; D: -; V: TRBV28; CDR3: CATAGGSNQPQHF; DNA: TGTGCCACCGCGGGGGGTAGCAATCAGCCCCAGCATTTT